This T cell receptor (beta chain) is from a study of blood T cell repertoires in COVID-19. Study as a whole: From the United States, Italy and Spain came samples of acute and convalescent COVID-19. PBMCs, B-cell-depleted T cells, or T cells were the source of the cDNA or gDNA that made up the material.

Per the original methods: Estimation of nucleated cell counts was performed using reference gene primer amplification. Profiled with immunoSEQ multiplex PCR; TCRdb holds only in-frame clones, not every one. From that table come the V and J calls and clone size; the DNA was used to work out D and trimming. The data hold tens of thousands of clones, with just under 90% observed a single time. Deletions cut 9 bases from V and 3 bases from J, with 15 bases between. This CDR3 is built from 14 residues. CDR1 KGHDR and CDR2 SFDVKD come from the germline V gene. The chain is built from TRBV24-1 and TRBJ2-3, with D maybe TRBD1 (5 bases). The sequence was collected from a woman of 80 years or more with active COVID-19. Input material: peripheral blood. CDR3 coding DNA: TGTGCCACCGCCGGTGCAGGGAAAACAGATACGCAGTATTTT. The encoded protein is CATAGAGKTDTQYF.